A selection of T cell receptor beta chains follows, all from one sample in a study of PD-1 blockade in classical Hodgkin lymphoma. Profiled with immunoSEQ multiplex PCR; TCRdb holds only in-frame clones, not every one. The sample holds approximately 60,000 clones, around 88% seen once. Sample: peripheral blood mononuclear cells (PBMCs), taken at baseline. The receptors originated from a human donor with classical Hodgkin lymphoma. Both conserved end residues are part of each CDR3. Each record gives: CDR3 protein, CDR3 DNA, D gene, V gene, J gene, clone size. A D gene is named only where the DNA matches it firmly. Clone size is not always given. Where it is, it says once, few, many or a class for expanded clones.

CASRSGQGNEQYF,TGTGCCAGCAGGTCGGGACAGGGGAACGAGCAGTACTTC,TRBD1,TRBV28,TRBJ2-7,-
CAWSSRNTGELFF,TGTGCCTGGAGTAGCAGGAACACCGGGGAGCTGTTTTTT,-,TRBV30,TRBJ2-2,-
CASSLSGLFPTDTQYF,TGCGCCAGCAGCTTATCGGGACTCTTCCCCACAGATACGCAGTATTTT,-,TRBV5-1,TRBJ2-3,-
CASSSYRTATRNGELFF,TGTGCCAGCAGCTCCTACAGGACAGCAACACGAAACGGGGAGCTGTTTTTT,-,TRBV5-6,TRBJ2-2,-
CASSSQTSEQETQYF,TGTGCCAGCAGCTCCCAGACTAGCGAACAAGAGACCCAGTACTTC,TRBD2,TRBV7-2,TRBJ2-5,-
CASSFMGGRYEQYF,TGCGCCAGCAGCTTTATGGGGGGCAGGTACGAGCAGTACTTC,-,TRBV5-1,TRBJ2-7,-
CASLPDRVTNYGYTF,TGTGCCAGCCTCCCCGACAGGGTGACTAACTATGGCTACACCTTC,TRBD1,TRBV6-5,TRBJ1-2,-
CASSPGGGIYGYTF,TGTGCCAGCAGCCCGGGGGGGGGAATCTATGGCTACACCTTC,-,TRBV7-8,TRBJ1-2,-
CASSRDRGYEQYF,TGTGCCAGCAGCCGGGACAGGGGCTACGAGCAGTACTTC,TRBD1,TRBV6-4,TRBJ2-7,-
CAWSGDLEVRMGVYF,TGTGCCTGGAGTGGAGACCTCGAGGTACGGATGGGGGTGTACTTC,-,TRBV30,TRBJ2-7,-
CASSYSSLSSGNTIYF,TGTGCCAGCAGTTACTCCAGCTTATCCTCTGGAAACACCATATATTTT,-,TRBV6-6,TRBJ1-3,-
CAWSIRTSDGQYF,TGTGCCTGGAGTATCAGGACCTCAGACGGGCAGTACTTC,-,TRBV30,TRBJ2-7,-
CASSTGTGIYEQYF,TGTGCCAGCAGTACGGGGACAGGAATCTACGAGCAGTACTTC,TRBD1,TRBV6-1,TRBJ2-7,-
CASSVESGNPRGGYTF,TGTGCCAGCAGCGTAGAAAGCGGGAACCCGAGGGGTGGCTACACCTTC,-,TRBV9,TRBJ1-2,-
CASSISFDGAGLSYEQYF,TGTGCCAGTAGTATATCCTTTGACGGGGCAGGATTATCCTACGAGCAGTACTTC,-,TRBV19,TRBJ2-7,-
CASSYSQGNTEAFF,TGTGCCAGCAGTTACTCACAGGGAAACACTGAAGCTTTCTTT,-,TRBV6-6,TRBJ1-1,-
CASSSPYRGTDLGKLFF,TGTGCCAGCAGTTCCCCCTACAGGGGGACTGACCTGGGGAAACTGTTTTTT,TRBD1,TRBV27,TRBJ1-4,few
CASSPQVSYEQYF,TGTGCCAGTAGTCCTCAGGTGAGCTACGAGCAGTACTTC,-,TRBV19,TRBJ2-7,-
CASSTVDSQETQYF,TGTGCCAGCTCAACCGTCGACTCTCAAGAGACCCAGTACTTC,-,TRBV18,TRBJ2-5,-
CASSWGLSDWGALKYSNQPQHF,TGTGCCAGCAGTTGGGGCCTCTCTGATTGGGGGGCCCTAAAGTATAGCAATCAGCCCCAGCATTTT,-,TRBV28,TRBJ1-5,-
CASSKTGTGGMGTQYF,TGTGCCAGCAGCAAAACCGGGACAGGGGGCATGGGGACCCAGTACTTC,TRBD1,TRBV11-2,TRBJ2-5,-
CASSFSPPGLAGGLETQYF,TGTGCCAGTAGTTTCTCACCTCCGGGACTAGCGGGCGGACTGGAGACCCAGTACTTC,TRBD2,TRBV19,TRBJ2-5,few
CASSYDQGNTIYF,TGTGCCAGCAGTTACGACCAAGGAAACACCATATATTTT,-,TRBV6-5,TRBJ1-3,-
CASSLRTGFYEQYF,TGTGCCAGCAGCCTTCGGACAGGGTTCTACGAGCAGTACTTC,TRBD1,TRBV14,TRBJ2-7,-
CASSSQAGGLNEQFF,TGTGCCAGCTCATCCCAAGCCGGGGGCCTCAATGAGCAGTTCTTC,-,TRBV18,TRBJ2-1,-
CATGGQTNTEAFF,TGTGCCACCGGCGGACAGACGAACACTGAAGCTTTCTTT,-,TRBV7-2,TRBJ1-1,-
CASSKRDALEQFF,TGTGCCAGCAGCAAACGGGACGCCCTAGAGCAGTTCTTC,-,TRBV7-2,TRBJ2-1,once
CASSYGGQSSYGYTF,TGTGCCAGCAGTTACGGAGGACAGAGCTCTTATGGCTACACCTTC,-,TRBV6-6,TRBJ1-2,-
CASSSLEGAAEAFF,TGTGCCAGCAGTTCTCTCGAGGGGGCTGCTGAAGCTTTCTTT,TRBD1,TRBV28,TRBJ1-1,-
CASSYSGNEQFF,TGTGCCAGCAGTTACTCAGGGAATGAGCAGTTCTTC,-,TRBV6-5,TRBJ2-1,-
CASSQVGLASNEQFF,TGCGCCAGCAGCCAAGTGGGACTAGCGAGCAATGAGCAGTTCTTC,TRBD2,TRBV4-1,TRBJ2-1,-
CASSPTGDTEAFF,TGTGCCAGCAGTCCGACTGGAGACACTGAAGCTTTCTTT,-,TRBV7-6,TRBJ1-1,-
CASRVRQFSTDTQYF,TGTGCCAGCAGGGTCAGACAGTTTAGCACAGATACGCAGTATTTT,-,TRBV2,TRBJ2-3,-
CASSLRGGSYNSPLHF,TGTGCCAGCAGCTTAAGGGGAGGCTCCTATAATTCACCCCTCCACTTT,-,TRBV11-2,TRBJ1-6,-
CASSLSALSSGNTIYF,TGTGCCAGCAGCTTAAGCGCCTTGAGCTCTGGAAACACCATATATTTT,-,TRBV7-2,TRBJ1-3,-
CASAESGGSNQPQHF,TGTGCCAGCGCCGAGTCCGGGGGTAGCAATCAGCCCCAGCATTTT,-,TRBV6-4,TRBJ1-5,once
CASSLGQNYEQYF,TGTGCCAGCAGTTTAGGACAGAACTACGAGCAGTACTTC,-,TRBV6-5,TRBJ2-7,-
CAGSLVGTTTEAFF,TGTGCCGGCAGCTTAGTGGGGACGACAACTGAAGCTTTCTTT,-,TRBV7-8,TRBJ1-1,-
CASRNTGRGTDTQYF,TGTGCCAGTAGGAATACGGGGAGAGGAACAGATACGCAGTATTTT,-,TRBV19,TRBJ2-3,-